This entry is about one T cell receptor beta chain. What antigen it recognizes has not been identified. Nothing much larger sits one base from this clone, and base qualities are not available. The TCR beta CDR3 regions were amplified from the RNA transcripts. For the first round of RT-PCR on the TCR CDR3, the HTBI primer set was used together with the Qiagen OneStep RT-PCR kit. A second multiplex PCR round built the libraries, followed by size selection and purification. The libraries were sequenced on an Illumina HiSeq2000 using paired-end 100 bp reads. Per the authors' processing: SOAPnuke was used to process the raw data, removing reads that contained adapters or uncalled bases, had a mean Phred below 15, or lacked an exact match to the constant primer or identifier. COPE v1.2.5 was used to merge high-quality paired reads, and clonotypes were defined as unique nucleotide sequences. MiTCR v1.1 was used to align the clonotypes against IMGT TRBV, TRBD and TRBJ reference segments. Only V-J combinations with frequency above 0.0001, covering approximately 99% of repertoires, were analysed. A TCS score was defined as the ratio between F50 (clonal expansion) and ExV (chaos), using BLOSUM62-based TCRdist between CDR3 peptides within each V-J. Welch's t-statistics and random forest reduced around 550 V-J features to 13, which were used in a naive Bayes classifier (R e1071). TCRdb ran its own pipeline on the public reads, namely fastp trimming at Q25 and MiXCR clone calling, and kept in-frame beta chains. Rows with one shared CDR3 protein collapse into an entry with the most common genes and DNA. TCRdb, not the original authors, processed these V and J calls. Recorded for this sample are 500,000 to 800,000 distinct CDR3 sequences; more than 14% of them occurred a single time. The ten largest make up 12% of the sample.

Ophthalmopathy patients had moderately to severely active disease, Clinical Activity Score of at least 3, NOSPECS grade of at least 4, and duration under 3 months. Any patient with an uncontrolled infection, another autoimmune disease, pregnancy or lactation was excluded. Diagnoses relied on clinical symptoms, serum thyroxine and TRAb, thyroid ultrasound and orbital computed tomography. Ficoll-Paque density gradient centrifugation was used to isolate PBMCs from under 11 ml of fresh peripheral blood. Trizol reagent was used to extract total RNA, and RNA quality was then checked on an Agilent 2100 Bioanalyzer. The entry originates in a study of T cells in Graves' hyperthyroidism and ophthalmopathy (dated by TCRdb to between 2019 and 2020). As for the study more broadly: Peripheral blood samples were taken at the time of initial diagnosis, prior to any treatment. To identify distinguishing TCR V-J signatures, a discovery cohort of 90 to 100 patients was used, comprising some 45 with Graves' ophthalmopathy and some 60 with stable Graves' hyperthyroidism. Prospective prediction of ophthalmopathy was tested in an independent validation cohort of 18 hyperthyroidism patients and around 16 patients who later progressed to ophthalmopathy. The 85 to 100 discovery patients were divided at random into training and test sets in a 7:3 ratio. In addition, the study compared T-cell repertoires in thyroid tissue and in blood from five or six Graves' hyperthyroidism patients. Following sampling, methimazole starting at 30 mg daily was given to hyperthyroidism patients, and high-dose intravenous methylprednisolone was given to ophthalmopathy patients. The paper describes TCR Vbeta CDR3 sequencing of around 140 peripheral blood samples, made up of about 40 ophthalmopathy patients, roughly 75 hyperthyroidism patients and 17 progressor patients. Study-wide conclusions, independent of this receptor: A 13 V-J signature model separated ophthalmopathy from stable hyperthyroidism, with around 91% sensitivity and about 81% specificity in cross-validation and 80%/75% in testing. Sample size was not statistically predetermined, and blinding of investigators to group allocation was not performed. During validation, the model predicted progression to ophthalmopathy a median of roughly six months ahead of onset, with 60% to 71% sensitivity and 72.22% specificity. Most expanded thyroid clonotypes (frequency above 0.001) were also detected in blood, a finding suggesting that blood repertoires may reflect thyroid immune responses.

The clonotype was recovered from a woman in her forties or fifties with Graves' ophthalmopathy. Input material: blood.

CDR3 loop: CASRIDRAMSYSNQPQHF. The nucleotides read TGTGCCAGCAGGATCGACAGGGCGATGAGCTATAGCAATCAGCCCCAGCATTTT. Rearrangement joined TRBV28 to TRBJ1-5, with 7 middle bases fitting TRBD1. Relative to germline, V is missing 6 bases and J is missing 0 bases, with 14 bases of the junction outside any gene match. The germline V gene specifies MDHEN as CDR1 and SYDVKM as CDR2. The CDR3 runs 18 residues from the cysteine to the phenylalanine. Left in the record is the CDR3 DNA by itself, 54 bases read in frame from the first base.